The 8 T cell receptor beta chains reported below all come from one sample, sequenced in a study of OX40 agonist ivuxolimab in advanced cancers. TCRdb keeps only in-frame clones here, not all; method: immunoSEQ multiplex PCR. The data contain about 86,000 clones, about 89% of them singletons. The material sequenced was CD4+ or CD8+ T cells sorted from blood, taken in a trial of the OX40 agonist ivuxolimab. The source of these receptors is an adult with an advanced solid tumor such as melanoma, head and neck, liver or kidney cancer.

This chain links TRBV7-6 with TRBJ2-3; D gene uncertain. Trimming cost V 5 bases and J 4 bases, with 10 bases left between them. Germline V gives CDR1 SGHVS, CDR2 FNYEAQ. CDR3 length: 13 residues. DNA of the CDR3: TGTGCCAGCAGCAAGACCCGGGCAGATACGCAGTATTTT. It specifies CASSKTRADTQYF.

This chain links TRBV30 with TRBJ1-1; D not resolved. CDR1 and CDR2 from the germline V gene are GTSNPN and SVGIG (reference sequence). Trimming removed 2 bases from V and 3 bases from J, with 7 bases in between. The CDR3 is 12 amino acids. The CDR3 is CAWSPQYTEAFF. CDR3 coding DNA: TGTGCCTGGAGTCCCCAGTACACTGAAGCTTTCTTT.

This clone came up once. The rearrangement links TRBV11-2 to TRBJ1-1; 10 bases line up with TRBD1. This CDR3 spans 15 amino acids. Losses at the gene ends were 0 bases for V and 10 bases for J; bases not matched to a gene: 8. Per germline, CDR1 SGHAT and CDR2 FQNNGV. As DNA, the CDR3 is TGTGCCAGCAGCTTAGATCCGGACAGGGGGTTGCTAGCTTTCTTT. Protein product: CASSLDPDRGLLAFF.

CDR3 protein: CASSIAGPYEQYF. In nucleotides, the CDR3 is TGTGCCAGTAGTATAGCAGGGCCCTACGAGCAGTACTTC. The chain recombines TRBV19 with TRBJ2-7, with D maybe TRBD1 (5 bases). V was cut by 1 base and J by 2 bases, with 6 bases left in between. The germline CDR1 and CDR2 sequences are LNHDA and SQIVND (reference sequence). This CDR3 has 13 amino acids.

The rearrangement joins TRBV5-1 to TRBJ2-3; 9 bases agree with TRBD2. Losses at the gene ends were 6 bases for V and 5 bases for J; bases not matched to a gene: 7. This CDR3 contains 14 residues. CDR1 is SGHRS and CDR2 is YFSETQ in the germline V gene. CDR3 sequence (DNA): TGCGCCAGCAAACTGGGAGCGGGGGGAGATACGCAGTATTTT. Translated, it gives CASKLGAGGDTQYF.

The chain carries TRBV7-6 and TRBJ2-5; tentatively, D is TRBD2 (6 bases). Trimming removed 1 base from V and 7 bases from J, with 16 bases in between. CDR1 SGHVS and CDR2 FNYEAQ come from the germline V gene. CDR3 length: 15 amino acids. The CDR3 DNA reads TGTGCCAGCAGCTTAGGAGGACAAATGGGGGGGACCCAGTACTTC. Translated, it gives CASSLGGQMGGTQYF.

The V gene is TRBV2, the J gene TRBJ2-2, with D unclear. Trimming shortened V by 0 bases and J by 1 base, and 12 bases separated the two germline ends. Per the germline V gene, CDR1 is SNHLY and CDR2 is FYNNEI. The CDR3 is 17 residues long. CDR3 coding DNA: TGTGCCAGCAGTGAAGCGGGAAGCGACCGGAACACCGGGGAGCTGTTTTTT. Protein: CASSEAGSDRNTGELFF.

This chain connects TRBV23-1 to TRBJ1-5; 9 nucleotides line up with TRBD1. TRBV23-1 is classed as an ORF, of uncertain function. Germline trimming cut 7 bases from V and 4 bases from J; bases unmatched to any gene: 14. The CDR3 has 17 residues. This CDR3 reads CASTTPVRDRVNQPQHF. The CDR3 DNA is TGCGCCAGCACTACTCCAGTCAGGGACAGGGTAAATCAGCCCCAGCATTTT.